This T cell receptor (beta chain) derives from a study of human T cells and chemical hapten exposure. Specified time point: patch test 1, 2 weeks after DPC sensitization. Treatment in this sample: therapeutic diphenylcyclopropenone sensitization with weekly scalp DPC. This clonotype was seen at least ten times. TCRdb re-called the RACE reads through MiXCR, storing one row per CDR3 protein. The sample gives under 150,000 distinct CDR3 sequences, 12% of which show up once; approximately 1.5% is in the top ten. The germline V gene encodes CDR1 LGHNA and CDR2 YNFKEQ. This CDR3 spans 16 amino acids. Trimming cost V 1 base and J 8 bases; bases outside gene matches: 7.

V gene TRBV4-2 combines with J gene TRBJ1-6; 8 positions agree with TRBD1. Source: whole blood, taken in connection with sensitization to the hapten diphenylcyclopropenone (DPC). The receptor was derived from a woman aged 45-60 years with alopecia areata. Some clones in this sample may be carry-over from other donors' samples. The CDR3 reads CASSQALQGGDSPLHF. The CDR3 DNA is TGTGCCAGCAGCCAAGCCCTACAGGGGGGGGATTCACCCCTCCACTTT.